The next 2 T cell receptor beta chains were all read from a single sample in a study of blood T cell repertoires in COVID-19. The assay was immunoSEQ multiplex PCR, and TCRdb's table has in-frame clones only and misses some. The sample has fewer than 250,000 clones, around four fifths seen once. The material sequenced was peripheral blood. Source of these receptors: a woman between 45 and 65 years old with acute or convalescent COVID-19.

The chain recombines TRBV5-5 with TRBJ2-3; tentative D call: TRBD2 (6 bases). Trimming cost V 4 bases and J 0 bases, with 9 bases left between them. CDR1 is SGHKS and CDR2 is YYEKEE in the germline V gene (reference sequence). The CDR3 totals 14 residues. The CDR3 protein is CASSRGTSTDTQYF. The CDR3 DNA follows: TGTGCCAGCAGCCGGGGGACTAGCACAGATACGCAGTATTTT.

V and J are TRBV5-6 and TRBJ1-2, with 7 bases lining up with TRBD1. V was pared by 0 bases and J by 6 bases, with 2 bases of the junction left unmatched. Germline CDR1 and CDR2: SGHDT and YYEEEE. CDR3 size: 13 residues. The CDR3 sequence: CASSLGGTDGYTF. The DNA for the CDR3 is TGTGCCAGCAGCTTGGGGGGGACAGATGGCTACACCTTC.